Listed here are 23 T cell receptor beta chains from one sample, sequenced in a study of OX40 agonist ivuxolimab in advanced cancers. This table comes from immunoSEQ multiplex PCR, and its TCRdb copy is limited to in-frame clones, with some not included. This table holds 40,000 to 60,000 clones, over 75% found once. This material consisted of CD4+ or CD8+ T cells sorted from blood, taken in a trial of the OX40 agonist ivuxolimab. All receptors come from an adult with an advanced solid tumor such as melanoma, head and neck, liver or kidney cancer.

This sequence joins TRBV6-6 and TRBJ2-7; TRBD2 might be the D (6 bases). Trimming took 5 bases from V and 0 from J, leaving 17 bases between them. The length of the CDR3 is 16 residues. From germline, CDR1 is MNHNY and CDR2 SVGAGI (reference sequence). The CDR3 region has the DNA TGTGCCAGCAGTCCCCCCCCGGCGGGGAGCTCCTACGAGCAGTACTTC. Protein product: CASSPPPAGSSYEQYF.

The CDR3 DNA reads as TGTGCCAGCAGCTCGGCCGGCGGTGCAGATACGCAGTATTTT. It encodes CASSSAGGADTQYF. The chain couples TRBV7-3 to TRBJ2-3; no firm D call. CDR1 and CDR2 from the germline V gene are SGHTA and FQGTGA. With 4 bases removed from V and 4 bases from J, the gap between germline ends came to 12 bases. The CDR3 is 14 amino acids.

The rearrangement uses TRBV7-2 and TRBJ2-7, with TRBD1 matching 9 bases. The CDR3 contains 13 residues. Per the germline V gene, CDR1 is SGHTA and CDR2 is FQGNSA. Trimming at V came to 5 bases and at J to 6 bases, leaving 5 bases not matched to a gene. CDR3 sequence (DNA): TGTGCCAGCAGCCGCGGGACAGGGAGCGAGCAGTACTTC. Residues: CASSRGTGSEQYF.

This chain joins TRBV5-4 and TRBJ1-2; no clear D. The CDR3 sequence is 15 residues long. Germline CDR1 is SGHNT and CDR2 is YYREEE (reference sequence). Deletions cut 5 bases from V and 3 bases from J, with 17 bases between. CDR3 region: CASRAHQVFDYGYTF. The CDR3 coding sequence is TGTGCCAGCAGGGCTCATCAGGTGTTTGACTATGGCTACACCTTC.

The V call is TRBV6-1, the J call TRBJ2-1, with D possibly TRBD2 on 6 matching bases. The V end was cut by 7 bases, the J end by 1 base, with 8 bases between. CDR3 length equals 13 residues. Looked up from germline, CDR1 is MNHNS and CDR2 is SASEGT. The DNA of the CDR3 is TGTGCCAGCACGGCGGGGTCCTACAATGAGCAGTTCTTC. Translating gives CASTAGSYNEQFF.

The V and J genes are TRBV10-3 and TRBJ2-5; a possible D gene is TRBD1 (6 bases). Looked up from germline, CDR1 is ENHRY and CDR2 is SYGVKD. The V end was cut by 10 bases, the J end by 4 bases, with 16 bases between. There are 13 residues in the CDR3. The CDR3 DNA reads as TGTGCCACCCACTGGGGGCTAGCAGAGACCCAGTACTTC. Translated, it gives CATHWGLAETQYF.

The J gene is TRBJ1-4, the V gene TRBV6-5; no reliable D call. The CDR3 length is 14 residues. CDR1 is MNHEY, CDR2 SVGAGI, per germline. The V gene lost 6 bases and the J gene lost 7 bases, with 15 bases spanning the gap. The CDR3 here is CASRSGIHTEKLFF. In DNA, the CDR3 is TGTGCCAGCAGAAGCGGGATACACACTGAAAAACTGTTTTTT.

The J gene is TRBJ2-5, the V gene TRBV6-4, with 10 bases lining up with TRBD1. J gave up 0 bases and V 0 bases, and 7 bases lay outside the gene matches. CDR1 is MRHNA, CDR2 SNTAGT, per germline. The CDR3 runs 18 residues. This CDR3 is CASSDSYGTGVYQETQYF. Written as DNA, the CDR3 is TGTGCCAGCAGTGACTCCTACGGGACAGGGGTGTACCAAGAGACCCAGTACTTC.

This chain uses TRBV6-6 with TRBJ1-5; possible D gene TRBD1, 5 bases. Germline CDR1 reads MNHNY; CDR2 reads SVGAGI (reference sequence). This CDR3 is 14 amino acids long. V was trimmed by 2 bases and J by 5 bases, leaving 10 bases between them. The CDR3: CASSYRDADQPQHF. For the CDR3, the DNA is TGTGCCAGCAGTTACCGGGACGCAGATCAGCCCCAGCATTTT.

The chain is built from TRBV2 and TRBJ2-1, with 12 nucleotides matching TRBD2. Unmatched junction bases numbered 9, after V lost 5 bases and J lost 10 bases. CDR1 and CDR2 (germline): SNHLY, FYNNEI. The CDR3 is 15 amino acids. In nucleotides, the CDR3 is TGTGCCAGCAGTCGCAGACTAGCGGGGGTCGGGGAGCAGTTCTTC. Its translation is CASSRRLAGVGEQFF.

The V gene is TRBV11-2, the J gene TRBJ1-2; D not resolved. Germline V gives CDR1 SGHAT, CDR2 FQNNGV. Trimming left V 0 bases short and J 8 bases short, with 10 bases between. This CDR3 contains 13 residues. This CDR3 is CASSLERWGGYTF. In DNA, the CDR3 is TGTGCCAGCAGCTTAGAGAGGTGGGGAGGCTACACCTTC.

V is TRBV9 and J is TRBJ1-1, with TRBD1 as a possible D gene (5 bases). CDR3 size: 15 residues. CDR1 and CDR2 (germline): SGDLS, YYNGEE. Trimming stripped 0 bases from V and 1 base from J, with 10 bases between. CDR3 coding DNA: TGTGCCAGCAGCGTAGTCCCAGGGCCGAACACTGAAGCTTTCTTT. This translates into CASSVVPGPNTEAFF.

The chain has TRBV4-2 and TRBJ2-7; no definite D call. Germline values: CDR1 LGHNA, CDR2 YNFKEQ. V dropped 1 base and J dropped 3 bases, with 7 bases sitting between them. This CDR3 contains 13 residues. The CDR3 bases are TGTGCCAGCAGCCAAGTTGGCAGCTACGAGCAGTACTTC. Translation: CASSQVGSYEQYF.

V and J are TRBV28 and TRBJ2-2; D tentatively reads TRBD1 or TRBD2 (5 bases each). V was cut by 4 bases and J by 1 base, with 10 bases left in between. The V gene's germline CDR1 is MDHEN and CDR2 SYDVKM. The CDR3 is 15 amino acids. The CDR3, as DNA: TGTGCCAGCAGTTCGCCGGGGCGGAACACCGGGGAGCTGTTTTTT. It specifies CASSSPGRNTGELFF. The complete variable domain, with remaining parts taken from reference TRBV28 and TRBJ2-2, reads DVKVTQSSRYLVKRTGEKVFLECVQDMDHENMFWYRQDPGLGLRLIYFSYDVKMKEKGDIPEGYSVSREKKERFSLILESASTNQTSMYLCASSSPGRNTGELFFGEGSRLTVL.

The chain uses TRBV5-1 and TRBJ2-7; D is possibly TRBD2 (6 bases). This CDR3 region has 15 residues. The V and J ends lost 3 bases and 2 bases respectively, with 15 bases between them. Germline assignment: CDR1 SGHRS and CDR2 YFSETQ. CDR3 bases: TGCGCCAGCAGCTCATCCGGGACTGGGGCCTACGAGCAGTACTTC. Its protein product is CASSSSGTGAYEQYF.

This chain links TRBV19 with TRBJ1-2; 10 positions agree with TRBD1. V shed 7 bases, J shed 5 bases, and the junction held 10 bases outside the gene matches. Germline values: CDR1 LNHDA, CDR2 SQIVND (reference sequence). The length of the CDR3 is 15 residues. The CDR3 region is CASKTGGQGTYGYTF. CDR3 in DNA: TGTGCCAGTAAGACCGGGGGACAGGGGACTTATGGCTACACCTTC.

This sequence joins TRBV29-1 and TRBJ1-4; D is uncertain. Germline lookup yields CDR1 SQVTM and CDR2 ANQGSEA. The length of the CDR3 is 13 residues. Trimming stripped 4 bases from V and 3 bases from J, with 9 bases between. The CDR3 spells CSVAEVANEKLFF. The CDR3 DNA reads TGCAGCGTTGCGGAAGTAGCTAATGAAAAACTGTTTTTT.

This chain joins TRBV28 and TRBJ1-1, with no clear D. This CDR3 comprises 12 residues. V dropped 2 bases and J dropped 8 bases, with 9 bases sitting between them. Germline CDR1 is MDHEN and CDR2 is SYDVKM. CDR3 amino acids: CASSLGRGEAFF. DNA for the CDR3: TGTGCCAGCAGTTTAGGTCGAGGGGAAGCTTTCTTT.

This chain uses TRBV30 with TRBJ1-1, with 7 bases aligning to TRBD1. The V gene's germline CDR1 is GTSNPN and CDR2 SVGIG (reference sequence). The V segment lost 0 bases and the J segment 4 bases; nucleotides outside the gene matches: 5. CDR3 length: 14 residues. CDR3 sequence: CAWSVSQGGTEAFF. The DNA of the CDR3 is TGTGCCTGGAGTGTATCTCAGGGGGGCACTGAAGCTTTCTTT.

The chain uses TRBV11-2 and TRBJ2-7; 7 bases align to TRBD1. The CDR3 has 15 amino acids. V lost 5 bases and J lost 1; bases outside the gene matches: 8. Germline CDR1 SGHAT, CDR2 FQNNGV. CDR3 region: CASSQATGRSYEQYF. The CDR3 bases are TGTGCCAGCAGCCAAGCGACAGGGAGATCCTACGAGCAGTACTTC.

The rearrangement uses TRBV5-1 and TRBJ1-1, with a possible D match to TRBD1 (6 bases). The germline CDR1 and CDR2 sequences are SGHRS and YFSETQ. CDR3 length equals 14 residues. V was shortened by 0 bases and J by 8 bases, with 14 bases between the two germline ends. CDR3 DNA sequence: TGCGCCAGCAGCTTGGGTGGAGGGGGATGGGAAGCTTTCTTT. This codes for CASSLGGGGWEAFF.

V gene TRBV2 combines with J gene TRBJ2-7; no clear D. V was pared by 1 base and J by 2 bases, with 3 bases between. This CDR3 spans 12 amino acids. The germline V gene encodes CDR1 SNHLY and CDR2 FYNNEI. The CDR3 sequence is CASSEEPYEQYF. CDR3 nucleotides: TGTGCCAGCAGTGAAGAGCCCTACGAGCAGTACTTC.

V usage is TRBV4-2 and J usage is TRBJ2-7; 9 bases map to TRBD2. V lost 4 bases to trimming and J lost 1 base; unmatched junction nucleotides: 14. Germline V CDR1 and CDR2: LGHNA, YNFKEQ. The CDR3 is 18 residues long. The CDR3, as DNA: TGTGCCAGCAGCCCCGGGGCGGTTAGCGGGGGCGCTTCCTACGAGCAGTACTTC. It is translated as CASSPGAVSGGASYEQYF.